These 2 T cell receptor beta chains share one sample of origin, sequenced in a study of T cell repertoires in cytomegalovirus infection. TCRdb re-called the reads through MiXCR, storing one row per CDR3 protein. Of just under 550,000 distinct CDR3 sequences in the sample, roughly 29% were seen once. The sample was PBMCs. The receptors come from a human donor in good health (CMV status not recorded). Some clones in this sample may be carry-over from other donors' samples.

The sample holds a few counts of this clonotype. The chain has TRBV19 and TRBJ2-7; 7 bases line up with TRBD1. Germline V gives CDR1 LNHDA, CDR2 SQIVND (reference sequence). This CDR3 contains 13 residues. V trimming: 5 bases; J trimming: 3 bases; junction bases outside the gene matches: 4. This CDR3 is CASSRDRVYEQYF. DNA for the CDR3: TGTGCCAGTAGTCGGGACAGAGTCTACGAGCAGTACTTC.

V usage is TRBV7-9 and J usage is TRBJ2-3; 7 bases align to TRBD2. The CDR3 loop spans 16 amino acids. The V gene end was trimmed by 1 base and the J gene end by 6 bases; junction bases not matched to a gene: 10. Per germline, CDR1 SEHNR and CDR2 FQNEAQ (reference sequence). CDR3 region: CASSLGEGSVTDTQYF. Here the CDR3 DNA reads TGTGCCAGCAGCTTAGGGGAGGGGAGTGTGACGGATACGCAGTATTTT.